This T cell receptor (beta chain) was found in a study of T cell responses to AZD1222 COVID-19 vaccine. General observations from the study: Just 5 to 7 AZD1222 recipients were seropositive at baseline. Repertoires were collected only later (after the peak T cell response had occurred). Among vaccine-associated CD4 TCRs, coverage spanned spike, with dominance at 160-218 and 743-854.

This clone was picked up one time. Its antigen is still unknown. V shed 0 bases and J shed 0 bases, with 12 bases lying between them. This CDR3 is built from 17 residues. Germline CDR1 reads MNHNS; CDR2 reads SASEGT. The assay was immunoSEQ multiplex PCR, and TCRdb's table has in-frame clones only and misses some. The sample lists around 100,000 clones; 80% to 90% were seen once. This chain links TRBV6-1 with TRBJ2-1; TRBD2 might be the D (6 bases). The source of this sequence is an adult in good health. Sequenced material: peripheral blood, taken on day 0 of AZD1222 vaccination. This CDR3 is CASSEALGGSSYNEQFF. DNA of the CDR3: TGTGCCAGCAGTGAAGCGCTGGGGGGAAGCTCCTACAATGAGCAGTTCTTC.